Listed here are 25 T cell receptor beta chains from one sample, sequenced in a study of blood T cell repertoires in COVID-19. Profiling relied on immunoSEQ multiplex PCR, and the TCRdb table lists in-frame clones only, not all of them. The repertoire holds 150,000 to 200,000 clones, with around 73% as singletons. The specimen sequenced was PBMCs or T cells enriched from blood (not recorded which). These receptors were obtained from a woman in her 50s who had recovered from COVID-19.

The chain is built from TRBV5-6 and TRBJ1-2, with D uncertain. Trimming removed 1 base at V and 6 bases at J, with 13 bases between. The CDR3 is 14 residues long. Germline V lookup: CDR1 SGHDT, CDR2 YYEEEE. The CDR3 protein is CASSLQQLSNGYTF. CDR3 sequence (DNA): TGTGCCAGCAGCTTGCAACAGCTTTCGAATGGCTACACCTTC.

The genes are TRBV20-1 and TRBJ1-1; the match to TRBD1 covers 7 bases. The CDR3 is 13 residues long. The V and J ends lost 3 bases and 4 bases, in that order; junction bases with no gene match: 5. Germline V gives CDR1 DFQATT, CDR2 SNEGSKA (reference sequence). This CDR3 reads CSASMGQFTEAFF. The CDR3 DNA follows: TGCAGTGCTAGTATGGGACAGTTCACTGAAGCTTTCTTT.

This clone showed up many times. The chain employs TRBV6-2 or TRBV6-3 and TRBJ2-7; D call uncertain. Trimming shortened V by 2 bases and J by 3 bases, and 8 bases separated the two germline ends. Germline V gene data show CDR1 as MNHEY and CDR2 as SVGEGT. This CDR3 contains 13 residues. The chain's CDR3 is CASSYRGDYEQYF. In DNA, the CDR3 is TGTGCCAGCAGTTACAGAGGAGACTACGAGCAGTACTTC.

The chain uses TRBV11-2 and TRBJ2-4, with 10 bases identical to TRBD2. Trimming removed 2 bases from V and 3 bases from J; junction bases left unmatched: 4. The CDR3 extends over 16 amino acids. CDR1 and CDR2 (germline): SGHAT, FQNNGV. CDR3 nucleotide sequence: TGTGCCAGCAGCTTATTAAGGACTAGCGGCAAAAACATTCAGTACTTC. It specifies CASSLLRTSGKNIQYF.

This clone has more than one count but fewer than ten. The chain uses TRBV18 and TRBJ1-4, with no clear D. The germline CDR1 and CDR2 sequences are KGHSH and LQKENI. The CDR3 extends over 15 amino acids. The V end lost 3 bases, the J end lost 8 bases, and 16 bases lay between the germline ends. CDR3 loop: CASSPPVAKREKLFF. Written as DNA, the CDR3 is TGTGCCAGCTCACCGCCGGTAGCAAAAAGGGAAAAACTGTTTTTT.

The chain has TRBV30 and TRBJ1-1; no clear D. The CDR3 is made up of 13 amino acids. Germline CDR1 and CDR2: GTSNPN and SVGIG (reference sequence). V was cut by 4 bases and J by 1 base, with 10 bases left in between. CDR3 coding DNA: TGTGCCTGGACCATGCGCCCGAACACTGAAGCTTTCTTT. It yields the protein CAWTMRPNTEAFF.

This clone came up once. The V call is TRBV5-1, the J call TRBJ2-2; 8 bases map to TRBD2. J lost 6 bases, V lost 0 bases, and 7 bases had no gene match. This CDR3 contains 16 residues. CDR1 and CDR2 (germline): SGHRS, YFSETQ. CDR3 nucleotides: TGCGCCAGCAGCTTGGGGGGGACTAGTTTCCCCGGGGAGCTGTTTTTT. Translation gives CASSLGGTSFPGELFF.

The V call is TRBV6-5, the J call TRBJ1-4; maybe TRBD1 (6 bases). Germline V gives CDR1 MNHEY, CDR2 SVGAGI. CDR3 size: 15 residues. V gave up 1 base and J gave up 8 bases, with 14 bases separating them. The chain's CDR3 is CASSYWVDSTEKLFF. The CDR3 coding sequence is TGTGCCAGCAGTTACTGGGTGGACAGCACCGAAAAACTGTTTTTT.

This clone has only a few counts. The chain uses TRBV7-9 and TRBJ2-7, with D maybe TRBD2 (7 bases). The V end lost 5 bases, the J end lost 3 bases, and 17 bases lay between the germline ends. The CDR3 contains 15 residues. CDR1 and CDR2 from the germline V gene are SEHNR and FQNEAQ (reference sequence). CDR3 DNA sequence: TGTGCCAGCAGCGTCACGGGCGGGGGCATCTACGAGCAGTACTTC. This gives the protein CASSVTGGGIYEQYF.

This clone was seen a handful of times. The gene calls are TRBV14 and TRBJ1-2, with D tentatively TRBD1 (6 bases). The CDR3 contains 15 residues. The V gene's germline CDR1 is SGHDN and CDR2 FVKESK. Trimming pared 1 base from V and 4 bases from J, leaving 13 bases between. The chain's CDR3 is CASSQVWGPGYGYTF. The CDR3, as DNA: TGTGCCAGCAGCCAAGTGTGGGGGCCTGGCTATGGCTACACCTTC.

The chain uses TRBV13 and TRBJ2-7, with D hard to call. Trimming took off 0 bases at V and 2 bases at J, with 11 bases between the two ends. The CDR3 loop spans 15 amino acids. Germline CDR1 is PRHDT and CDR2 is FYEKMQ (reference sequence). CDR3 nucleotide sequence: TGTGCCAGCAGCTTAGGGCCAGAAAGTCCCTACGAGCAGTACTTC. It is translated as CASSLGPESPYEQYF.

The chain is built from TRBV28 and TRBJ2-1; maybe TRBD1 (7 bases). Per germline, CDR1 MDHEN and CDR2 SYDVKM. Trimming took off 4 bases at V and 7 bases at J, with 23 bases between the two ends. The CDR3 extends over 17 amino acids. CDR3 coding DNA: TGTGCCAGCAGTTCCCTCCAGGGGGGAGCAAGGATAAATGAGCAGTTCTTC. Translation gives CASSSLQGGARINEQFF.

The V call is TRBV28, the J call TRBJ1-2, with a possible D match to TRBD1 (6 bases). CDR3 length: 16 amino acids. Trimming left V 2 bases short and J 1 base short, with 14 bases between. Germline CDR1 reads MDHEN; CDR2 reads SYDVKM. DNA for the CDR3: TGTGCCAGCAGTTTACCCCCCGGACAGAATAACTATGGCTACACCTTC. This encodes CASSLPPGQNNYGYTF.

The chain uses TRBV19 and TRBJ2-7; possible D gene TRBD2, 6 bases. Looked up from germline, CDR1 is LNHDA and CDR2 is SQIVND (reference sequence). The CDR3 sequence is 15 residues long. V lost 4 bases and J 0 bases, leaving 13 bases between the germline ends. CDR3 DNA sequence: TGTGCCAGTAGTAGAGATAGCGGATCCTCCTACGAGCAGTACTTC. This codes for CASSRDSGSSYEQYF.

This chain uses TRBV18 with TRBJ1-5, with D maybe TRBD1 (5 bases). Looked up from germline, CDR1 is KGHSH and CDR2 is LQKENI. Trimming stripped 6 bases from V and 7 bases from J, with 13 bases between. CDR3 length: 13 amino acids. CDR3 nucleotide sequence: TGTGCCAGCTCGACGGGAGGGGTCCAGCCCCAGCATTTT. It encodes CASSTGGVQPQHF. The full variable domain, its missing parts supplied by reference TRBV18 and TRBJ1-5, is NAGVMQNPRHLVRRRGQEARLRCSPMKGHSHVYWYRQLPEEGLKFMVYLQKENIIDESGMPKERFSAEFPKEGPSILRIQQVVRGDSAAYFCASSTGGVQPQHFGDGTRLSIL.

There are a few counts of this clone. The J gene is TRBJ2-1, the V gene TRBV9; 9 nucleotides match TRBD1. The germline V gene has CDR1 SGDLS and CDR2 YYNGEE. There are 16 residues in the CDR3. Germline trimming cut 0 bases from V and 6 bases from J; bases unmatched to any gene: 7. The CDR3 nucleotides are TGTGCCAGCAGCGTAGGAGACAGGGGGTTTTTCAATGAGCAGTTCTTC. It is translated as CASSVGDRGFFNEQFF.

CDR3 loop: CASSTTDYTYTF. In DNA form, the CDR3 reads TGTGCCAGCTCAACTACCGATTATACCTACACCTTC. The chain has TRBV18 and TRBJ1-2; D unresolved. Germline V gives CDR1 KGHSH, CDR2 LQKENI. V was shortened by 5 bases and J by 10 bases, with 14 bases between the two germline ends. The CDR3 totals 12 residues. The whole variable domain, remainder taken from reference TRBV18 and TRBJ1-2, is NAGVMQNPRHLVRRRGQEARLRCSPMKGHSHVYWYRQLPEEGLKFMVYLQKENIIDESGMPKERFSAEFPKEGPSILRIQQVVRGDSAAYFCASSTTDYTYTFGSGTRLTVV.

The chain carries TRBV5-6 and TRBJ2-7; no clear D gene. CDR1 and CDR2 (germline): SGHDT, YYEEEE. The CDR3 spans 11 residues. Trimming removed 2 bases from V and 5 bases from J, with 5 bases in between. CDR3 residues: CASSFLHEQYF. The CDR3 DNA reads as TGTGCCAGCAGCTTTCTACACGAGCAGTACTTC.

The chain links TRBV18 to TRBJ1-2, with TRBD1 matching 7 bases. Germline values: CDR1 KGHSH, CDR2 LQKENI. V was pared by 6 bases and J by 2 bases, with 6 bases of the junction left unmatched. The CDR3 loop spans 14 amino acids. CDR3 nucleotide sequence: TGTGCCAGCTCTTCCACAGGGGCGAACTATGGCTACACCTTC. Translating it yields CASSSTGANYGYTF.

CDR3 loop: CASSPGQGEKLFF. CDR3 sequence (DNA): TGTGCCAGCAGCCCCGGACAGGGCGAAAAACTGTTTTTT. The chain couples TRBV7-9 to TRBJ1-4; 8 nucleotides match TRBD1. With 5 bases clipped from V and 8 bases from J, the junction kept 4 bases outside the gene matches. This CDR3 region has 13 residues. CDR1 and CDR2 from the germline V gene are SEHNR and FQNEAQ (reference sequence).

The chain uses TRBV28 and TRBJ1-5; D perhaps matches TRBD1 (6 bases). Germline CDR1 MDHEN, CDR2 SYDVKM. V was pared by 10 bases and J by 3 bases, with 16 bases between. The CDR3 extends over 14 amino acids. The CDR3 nucleotides are TGTGCCACCGCCCCCCCAGGGGACAATCAGCCCCAGCATTTT. This codes for CATAPPGDNQPQHF.

DNA of the CDR3: TGTGCCAGCAGCCCCGTTTTAGCAGCCCTTGGCGGGGAGCTGTTTTTT. This sequence encodes CASSPVLAALGGELFF. The genes are TRBV3-1 (or the pseudogene TRBV3-2) and TRBJ2-2; D call uncertain. The CDR3 is made up of 16 amino acids. The V end lost 4 bases, the J end lost 7 bases, and 19 bases lay between the germline ends. Germline V lookup: CDR1 LGHDT, CDR2 YNNKEL (reference sequence).

V and J are TRBV28 and TRBJ1-2; D possibly corresponds to TRBD1 (5 bases). V lost 5 bases, J lost 2 bases, and 18 bases lay in between. Per germline, CDR1 MDHEN and CDR2 SYDVKM. The CDR3 runs 16 residues. Here the CDR3 reads CASSGGVAAINYGYTF. DNA of the CDR3: TGTGCCAGCAGTGGGGGGGTGGCAGCGATCAACTATGGCTACACCTTC.

The chain combines TRBV19 with TRBJ2-7, with D possibly TRBD2 on 6 matching bases. V was shortened by 3 bases and J by 6 bases, with 18 bases between the two germline ends. The CDR3 is made up of 15 amino acids. Germline lookup yields CDR1 LNHDA and CDR2 SQIVND (reference sequence). CDR3 sequence: CASSISLVLGGEQYF. In nucleotides, the CDR3 is TGTGCCAGTAGTATTTCCTTGGTTCTCGGGGGCGAGCAGTACTTC.

As for this clone: Other DNA sequences within the sample encode an identical CDR3. V usage is TRBV19 and J usage is TRBJ1-5; no definite D call. The germline gives CDR1 LNHDA, CDR2 SQIVND (reference sequence). V dropped 0 bases and J dropped 5 bases, with 5 bases sitting between them. This CDR3 has 13 amino acids. The CDR3 sequence: CASSIDRDQPQHF. CDR3 DNA sequence: TGTGCCAGTAGTATAGACCGGGATCAGCCCCAGCATTTT.